The clone carrying this TCR beta chain was detected only a few times. Antigen: not known. The entry originates in a study of response to subunit inactivated influenza vaccine. General observations from the study: The authors suggested that every seasonal influenza vaccination recruits few new T cells.

TCRdb independently ran MiXCR on the RT-PCR reads; one entry per CDR3 protein. Of roughly 650,000 distinct CDR3 sequences detected, approximately 14% appear once; the ten largest clones hold around a tenth. The sample in question was PBMCs from blood, obtained 11 to 12 days after vaccination. This clonotype was obtained from a man between 45 and 60 years old who received an inactivated influenza vaccine.

The CDR3 bases are TGTGCCAGCAGTCTTAGACAGAGGGGTGAGCAGTACTTC. Encoded protein: CASSLRQRGEQYF. The chain links TRBV12-3 or TRBV12-4 to TRBJ2-7, with D perhaps given as TRBD1 or TRBD2 (5 bases each). The V and J ends lost 5 bases and 7 bases respectively, with 15 bases between them. The length of the CDR3 is 13 residues.